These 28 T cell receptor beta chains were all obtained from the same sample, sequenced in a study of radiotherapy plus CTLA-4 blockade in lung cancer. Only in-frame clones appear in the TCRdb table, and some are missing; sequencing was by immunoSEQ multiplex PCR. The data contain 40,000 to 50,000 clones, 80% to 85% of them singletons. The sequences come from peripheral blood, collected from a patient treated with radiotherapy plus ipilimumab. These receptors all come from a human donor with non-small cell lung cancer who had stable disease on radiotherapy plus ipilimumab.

The CDR3 nucleotides read TGTGCCAGCAGCTTGACAGGGAATGGCTATGGCTACACCTTC. This encodes CASSLTGNGYGYTF. The chain carries TRBV7-2 and TRBJ1-2, with 7 positions matching TRBD1. The germline V gene encodes CDR1 SGHTA and CDR2 FQGNSA. With 3 bases clipped from V and 4 bases from J, the junction kept 5 bases outside the gene matches. CDR3 length: 14 amino acids.

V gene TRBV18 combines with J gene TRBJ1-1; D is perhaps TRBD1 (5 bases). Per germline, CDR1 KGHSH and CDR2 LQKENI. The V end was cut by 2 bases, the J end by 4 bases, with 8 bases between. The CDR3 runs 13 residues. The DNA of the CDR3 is TGTGCCAGCTCACCAGGGACTGGCACTGAAGCTTTCTTT. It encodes CASSPGTGTEAFF.

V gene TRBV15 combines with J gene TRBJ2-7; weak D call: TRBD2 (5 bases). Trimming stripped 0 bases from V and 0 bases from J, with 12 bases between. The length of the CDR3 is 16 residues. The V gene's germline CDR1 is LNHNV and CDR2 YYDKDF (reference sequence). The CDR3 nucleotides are TGTGCCACCAGCAGAGATAGGACTCCTTCCTCCTACGAGCAGTACTTC. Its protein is CATSRDRTPSSYEQYF.

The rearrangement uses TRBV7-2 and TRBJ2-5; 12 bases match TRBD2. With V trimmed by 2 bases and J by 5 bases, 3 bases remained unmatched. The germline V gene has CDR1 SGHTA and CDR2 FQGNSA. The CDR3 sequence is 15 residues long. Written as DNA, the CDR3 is TGTGCCAGCAGCTTACGACTAGCGGGAGTGGAGACCCAGTACTTC. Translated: CASSLRLAGVETQYF.

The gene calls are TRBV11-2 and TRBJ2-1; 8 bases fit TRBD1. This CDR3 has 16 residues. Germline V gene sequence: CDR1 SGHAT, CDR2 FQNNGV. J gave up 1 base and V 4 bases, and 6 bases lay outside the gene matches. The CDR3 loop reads CASSSRTGQSYNEQFF. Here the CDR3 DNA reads TGTGCCAGCAGCTCTCGGACAGGGCAATCCTACAATGAGCAGTTCTTC. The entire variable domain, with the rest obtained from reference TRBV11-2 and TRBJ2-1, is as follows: EAGVAQSPRYKIIEKRQSVAFWCNPISGHATLYWYQQILGQGPKLLIQFQNNGVVDDSQLPKDRFSAERLKGVDSTLKIQPAKLEDSAVYLCASSSRTGQSYNEQFFGPGTRLTVL.

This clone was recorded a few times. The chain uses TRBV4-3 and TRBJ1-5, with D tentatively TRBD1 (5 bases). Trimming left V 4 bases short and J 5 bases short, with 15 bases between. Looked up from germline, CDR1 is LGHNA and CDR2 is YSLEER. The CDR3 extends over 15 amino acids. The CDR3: CASSLARDSDQPQHF. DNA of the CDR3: TGCGCCAGCAGCCTCGCCCGGGACTCTGATCAGCCCCAGCATTTT.

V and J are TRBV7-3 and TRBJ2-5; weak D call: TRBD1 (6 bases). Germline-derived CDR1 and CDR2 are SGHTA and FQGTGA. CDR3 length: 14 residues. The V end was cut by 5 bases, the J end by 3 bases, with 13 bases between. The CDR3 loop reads CASSAGTNKETQYF. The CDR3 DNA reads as TGTGCCAGCAGCGCCGGGACAAATAAAGAGACCCAGTACTTC.

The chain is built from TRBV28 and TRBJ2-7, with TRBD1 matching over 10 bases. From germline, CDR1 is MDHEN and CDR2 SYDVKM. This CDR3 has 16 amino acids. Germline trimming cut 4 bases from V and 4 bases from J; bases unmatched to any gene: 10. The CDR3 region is CASSYTLRDRGYEQYF. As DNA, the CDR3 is TGTGCCAGCAGTTATACACTCCGGGACAGGGGATACGAGCAGTACTTC.

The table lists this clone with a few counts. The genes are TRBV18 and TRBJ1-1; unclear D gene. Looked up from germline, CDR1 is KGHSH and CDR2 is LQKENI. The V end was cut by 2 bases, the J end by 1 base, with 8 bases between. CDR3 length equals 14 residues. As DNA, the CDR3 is TGTGCCAGCTCACCAGGTGACACGAACACTGAAGCTTTCTTT. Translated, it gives CASSPGDTNTEAFF.

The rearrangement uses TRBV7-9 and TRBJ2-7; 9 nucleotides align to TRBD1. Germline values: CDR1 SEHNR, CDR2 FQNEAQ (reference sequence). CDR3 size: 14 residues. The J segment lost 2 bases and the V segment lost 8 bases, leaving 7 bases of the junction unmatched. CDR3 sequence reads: CASPRTGETYEQYF. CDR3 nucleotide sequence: TGTGCCAGCCCGAGGACAGGGGAAACCTACGAGCAGTACTTC.

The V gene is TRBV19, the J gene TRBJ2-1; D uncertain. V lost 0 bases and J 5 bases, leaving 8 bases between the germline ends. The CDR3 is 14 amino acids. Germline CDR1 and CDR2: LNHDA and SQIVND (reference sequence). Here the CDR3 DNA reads TGTGCCAGTAGTATAGATCCCCTTCACAATGAGCAGTTCTTC. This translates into CASSIDPLHNEQFF.

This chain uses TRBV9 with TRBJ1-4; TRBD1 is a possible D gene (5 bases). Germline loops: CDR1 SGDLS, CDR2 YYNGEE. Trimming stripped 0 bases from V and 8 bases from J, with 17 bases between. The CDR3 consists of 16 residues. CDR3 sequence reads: CASSVGVGGGNEKLFF. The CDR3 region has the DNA TGTGCCAGCAGCGTAGGGGTTGGGGGAGGCAACGAAAAACTGTTTTTT.

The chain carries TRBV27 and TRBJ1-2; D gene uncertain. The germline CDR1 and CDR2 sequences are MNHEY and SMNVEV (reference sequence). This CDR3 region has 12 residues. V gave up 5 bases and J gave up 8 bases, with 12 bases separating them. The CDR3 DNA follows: TGTGCCAGCAGTCCCCAGGTCGGAGGCTACACCTTC. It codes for CASSPQVGGYTF.

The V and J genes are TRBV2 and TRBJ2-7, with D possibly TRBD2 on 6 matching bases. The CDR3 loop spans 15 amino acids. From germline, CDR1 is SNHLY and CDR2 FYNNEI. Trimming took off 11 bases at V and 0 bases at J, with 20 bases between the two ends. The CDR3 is CAVLVLATSSYEQYF. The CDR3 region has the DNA TGTGCCGTCCTGGTCTTAGCGACTAGCTCCTACGAGCAGTACTTC. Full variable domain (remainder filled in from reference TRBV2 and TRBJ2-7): EPEVTQTPSHQVTQMGQEVILRCVPISNHLYFYWYRQILGQKVEFLVSFYNNEISEKSEIFDDQFSVERPDGSNFTLKIRSTKLEDSAMYFCAVLVLATSSYEQYFGPGTRLTVT.

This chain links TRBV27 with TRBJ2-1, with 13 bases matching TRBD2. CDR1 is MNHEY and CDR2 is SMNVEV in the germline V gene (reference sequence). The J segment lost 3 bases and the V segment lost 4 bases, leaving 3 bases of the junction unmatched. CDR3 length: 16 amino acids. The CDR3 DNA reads TGTGCCAGCAGTTCTCGACTAGCGGGAGGCTACAATGAGCAGTTCTTC. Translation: CASSSRLAGGYNEQFF.

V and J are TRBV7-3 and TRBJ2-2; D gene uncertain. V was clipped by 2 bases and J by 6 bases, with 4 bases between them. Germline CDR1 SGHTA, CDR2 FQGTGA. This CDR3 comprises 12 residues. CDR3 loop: CASSLFSGELFF. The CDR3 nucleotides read TGTGCCAGCAGCTTATTCTCCGGGGAGCTGTTTTTT.

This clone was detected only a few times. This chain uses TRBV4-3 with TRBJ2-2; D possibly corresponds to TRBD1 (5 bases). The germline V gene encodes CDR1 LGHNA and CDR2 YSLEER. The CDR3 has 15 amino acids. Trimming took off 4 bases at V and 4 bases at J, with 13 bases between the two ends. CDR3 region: CASSLGMTATGELFF. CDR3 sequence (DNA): TGCGCCAGCAGCCTTGGCATGACAGCCACCGGGGAGCTGTTTTTT.

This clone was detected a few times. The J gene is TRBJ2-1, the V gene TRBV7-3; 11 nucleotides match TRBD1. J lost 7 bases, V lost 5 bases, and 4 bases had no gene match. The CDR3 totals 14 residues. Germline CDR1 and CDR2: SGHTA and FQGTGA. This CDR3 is CASSADRGRNEQFF. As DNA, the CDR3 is TGTGCCAGCAGCGCGGACAGGGGGCGAAATGAGCAGTTCTTC. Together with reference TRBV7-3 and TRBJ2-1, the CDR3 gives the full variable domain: GAGVSQTPSNKVTEKGKYVELRCDPISGHTALYWYRQSLGQGPEFLIYFQGTGAADDSGLPNDRFFAVRPEGSVSTLKIQRTERGDSAVYLCASSADRGRNEQFFGPGTRLTVL.

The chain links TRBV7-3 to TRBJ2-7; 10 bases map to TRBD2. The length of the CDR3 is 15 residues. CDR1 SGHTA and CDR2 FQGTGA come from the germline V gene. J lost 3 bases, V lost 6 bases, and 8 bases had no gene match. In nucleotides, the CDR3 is TGTGCCAGCAGGCTTAAACTAGCGGGGTTCTACGAGCAGTACTTC. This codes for CASRLKLAGFYEQYF.

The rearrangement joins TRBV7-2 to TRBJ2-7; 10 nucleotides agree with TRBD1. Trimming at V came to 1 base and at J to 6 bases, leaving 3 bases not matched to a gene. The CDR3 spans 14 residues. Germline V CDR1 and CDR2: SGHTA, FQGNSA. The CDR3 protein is CASSLEGTGVEQYF. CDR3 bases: TGTGCCAGCAGCTTAGAGGGGACAGGGGTCGAGCAGTACTTC.

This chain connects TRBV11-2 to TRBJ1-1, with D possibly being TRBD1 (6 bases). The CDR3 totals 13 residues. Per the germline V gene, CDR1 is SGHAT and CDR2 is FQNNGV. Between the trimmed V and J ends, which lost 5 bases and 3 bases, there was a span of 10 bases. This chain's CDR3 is CASSTRGDTEAFF. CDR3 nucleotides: TGTGCCAGCAGCACCAGGGGAGACACTGAAGCTTTCTTT. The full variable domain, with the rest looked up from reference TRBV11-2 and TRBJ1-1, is EAGVAQSPRYKIIEKRQSVAFWCNPISGHATLYWYQQILGQGPKLLIQFQNNGVVDDSQLPKDRFSAERLKGVDSTLKIQPAKLEDSAVYLCASSTRGDTEAFFGQGTRLTVV.

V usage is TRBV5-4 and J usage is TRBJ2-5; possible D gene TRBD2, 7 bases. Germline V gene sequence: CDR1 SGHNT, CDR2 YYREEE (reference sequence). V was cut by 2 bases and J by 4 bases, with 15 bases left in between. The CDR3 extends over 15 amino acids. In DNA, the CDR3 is TGTGCCAGCAGCTTCGCGAGGGGGGGGATAGAGACCCAGTACTTC. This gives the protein CASSFARGGIETQYF.

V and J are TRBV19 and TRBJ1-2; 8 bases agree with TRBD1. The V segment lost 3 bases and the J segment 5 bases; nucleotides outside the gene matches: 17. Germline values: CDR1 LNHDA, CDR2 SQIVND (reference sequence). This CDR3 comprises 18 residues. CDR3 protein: CASSMMGLRQGSGYGYTF. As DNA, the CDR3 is TGTGCCAGTAGTATGATGGGATTAAGACAGGGGTCGGGGTATGGCTACACCTTC.

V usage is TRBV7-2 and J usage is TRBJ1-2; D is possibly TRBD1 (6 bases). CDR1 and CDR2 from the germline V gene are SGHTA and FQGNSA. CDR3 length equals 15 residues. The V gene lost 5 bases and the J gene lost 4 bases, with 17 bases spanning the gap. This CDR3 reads CASSPQTGRGYGYTF. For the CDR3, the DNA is TGTGCCAGCAGCCCCCAAACAGGGCGCGGCTATGGCTACACCTTC.

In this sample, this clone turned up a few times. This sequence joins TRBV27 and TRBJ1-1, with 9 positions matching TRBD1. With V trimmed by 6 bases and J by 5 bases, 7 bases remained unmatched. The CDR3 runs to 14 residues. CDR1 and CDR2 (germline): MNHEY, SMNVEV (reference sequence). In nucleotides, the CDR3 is TGTGCCAGCAGCCTTGGACAGGGGAGGACTGAAGCTTTCTTT. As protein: CASSLGQGRTEAFF.

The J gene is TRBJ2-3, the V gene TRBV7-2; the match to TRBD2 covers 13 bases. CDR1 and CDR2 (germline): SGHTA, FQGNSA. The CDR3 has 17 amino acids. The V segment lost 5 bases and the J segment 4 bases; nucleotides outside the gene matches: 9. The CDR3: CASSKLTSGRKADTQYF. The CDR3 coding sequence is TGTGCCAGCAGCAAGCTGACTAGCGGGAGGAAGGCAGATACGCAGTATTTT.

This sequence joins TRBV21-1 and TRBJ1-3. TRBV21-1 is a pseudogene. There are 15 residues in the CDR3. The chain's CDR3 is CASSPGEGHGNTIYF. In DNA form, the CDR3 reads TGTGCCAGCAGCCCCGGGGAGGGGCATGGAAACACCATATATTTT.

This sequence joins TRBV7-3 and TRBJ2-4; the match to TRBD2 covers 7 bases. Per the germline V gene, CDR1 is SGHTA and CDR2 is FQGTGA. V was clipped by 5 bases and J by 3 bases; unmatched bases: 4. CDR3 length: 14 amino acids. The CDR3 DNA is TGTGCCAGCAGCCACGGGGGGAGCAAAAACATTCAGTACTTC. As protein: CASSHGGSKNIQYF.